A single T cell receptor beta chain is shown here with its context. This clone was counted once. No cognate antigen has been identified for it. Base qualities are not recorded, but no much larger clone differs from it by a single base. The germline V gene specifies SGHTA as CDR1 and FQGNSA as CDR2. V is clipped by 7 bases and J by 6 bases, and the sequence between their germline boundaries is 13 bases long. There are 13 amino acids in the CDR3, from cysteine to phenylalanine inclusive. The DNA shown is the 39-base CDR3, in frame from base 1. Whole blood was collected in K2EDTA tubes by collaborating institutions according to the institutions' own protocols. For TCRbeta analysis, collaborators shipped samples in one of three forms: frozen whole blood, isolated PBMCs, or DNA extracted from either of those sample types. TCRbeta CDR3 regions were amplified from genomic DNA using the immunoSEQ Assay, a bias-controlled multiplex PCR. Processing in the source paper ran as follows. Within the assay, amplification of reference gene primers was used to estimate how many nucleated cells each sample contained. To quantify the absolute abundance of each unique TCRbeta CDR3 rearrangement, sequence reads were collapsed and filtered. For each sample, productive Simpson clonality was calculated as the square root of Simpson's diversity index across productive rearrangements. This is the immuneACCESS table as TCRdb keeps it, with only in-frame sequences that have V and J called. A part of the clones is gone; compared with another copy, unresolved V genes explain less than half, and the rest is unexplained. V, J and clone size are taken as reported in that table, and D and trimming were inferred from the DNA itself. The sample includes roughly 100,000 clones, with about 88% observed a single time. Approximately 4.8% of the sample goes to the ten largest clones.

The sample originates from a study of blood T cell repertoires in COVID-19 (dated by TCRdb to about 2020). About the full investigation: Samples covering the acute and convalescent phases of COVID-19 were provided by collaborators in the United States, Italy and Spain. Where available, HLA class I and class II types were taken from metadata supplied by the sample provider and were not determined by assay-based typing. Sample metadata almost always included a de-identified subject ID, COVID-19 status, age in years and sex. The repertoires were made available in a free public database intended to serve as a resource for research on the immune response to SARS-CoV-2. The material from the prospective study consisted of cDNA or gDNA derived from T cells, B-cell-depleted T cells, or PBMCs. The samples were drawn from the first 160 participants of the ongoing ImmuneRACE study and from 950 to 1,500 subjects provided by 6 global collaborators. Deeply sampled blood TCRbeta repertoires from subjects exposed to, actively infected with, or recovered from COVID-19 were included in the dataset. Study-wide conclusions, independent of this receptor: The amount of clinical and demographic metadata varied by source and participant and was provided uncurated.

Sequencing used peripheral blood. Rearrangement joined TRBV7-2 to TRBJ2-1, with a weak D call of TRBD2 (5 bases match). The receptor's source is a woman older than 75 with active COVID-19. The DNA is as follows: TGTGCCAGCACTTTCACCCGGGGCAATGAGCAGTTCTTC. This yields the protein CASTFTRGNEQFF. Reference TRBV7-2 and TRBJ2-1 genes cover what lies past the CDR3, so the full variable domain is GAGVSQSPSNKVTEKGKDVELRCDPISGHTALYWYRQSLGQGLEFLIYFQGNSAPDKSGLPSDRFSAERTGGSVSTLTIQRTQQEDSAVYLCASTFTRGNEQFFGPGTRLTVL.